These 31 T cell receptor beta chains originate from one sample sequenced in a study of T cells in Graves' hyperthyroidism and ophthalmopathy. Researchers took RNA transcripts and amplified the TCR beta CDR3 regions from them. Using the HTBI primer set, a first-round RT-PCR was run on the TCR CDR3. MiXCR, applied by TCRdb to the multiplex PCR reads, yields one record per CDR3 protein. The sample has about 840,000 distinct CDR3 sequences; around 39% are singletons. The specimen sequenced was blood. These TCRs come from a man between 18 and 35 years old with Graves' hyperthyroidism.

The chain carries TRBV6-6 and TRBJ2-5; D unclear. Deletions cut 5 bases from V and 5 bases from J, with 9 bases between. The CDR3 contains 12 residues. Germline V lookup: CDR1 MNHNY, CDR2 SVGAGI (reference sequence). The chain's CDR3 is CASSPNWETQYF. Here the CDR3 DNA reads TGTGCCAGCAGTCCTAACTGGGAGACCCAGTACTTC.

This clonotype was detected only a few times. The rearrangement joins TRBV20-1 to TRBJ1-5; 7 positions agree with TRBD1. This CDR3 comprises 15 residues. Unmatched junction bases numbered 7, after V lost 3 bases and J lost 2 bases. Germline V gene data show CDR1 as DFQATT and CDR2 as SNEGSKA (reference sequence). The CDR3 coding sequence is TGCAGTGCTAGGGGCAGGGGGGTAGGCAATCAGCCCCAGCATTTT. Its translation: CSARGRGVGNQPQHF.

Many counts were recorded for this clonotype. This rearrangement joins TRBV7-2 to TRBJ2-5, with 9 bases identical to TRBD1. V shed 8 bases and J 2 bases; nucleotides not matched to a gene: 12. Germline CDR1 is SGHTA and CDR2 is FQGNSA. This CDR3 region has 16 residues. CDR3 DNA: TGTGCCAGCTCAGCTTGGGGGACAGGGCCACAAGAGACCCAGTACTTC. It yields the protein CASSAWGTGPQETQYF.

This clonotype was observed at least ten times. A much bigger clone sits one base away, suggesting this may be a read error. The V gene is TRBV7-8, the J gene TRBJ2-5, with D hard to call. Per germline, CDR1 SGHVS and CDR2 FQNEAQ. This CDR3 contains 14 residues. V shed 0 bases and J shed 2 bases, with 7 bases lying between them. CDR3 region: CASSLAVGQETQYF. The DNA of the CDR3 is TGTGCCAGCAGCTTAGCGGTAGGGCAAGAGACCCAGTACTTC.

This clonotype was found a few times. This chain uses TRBV7-8 with TRBJ2-5, with TRBD2 matching 11 bases. The V gene's germline CDR1 is SGHVS and CDR2 FQNEAQ. J was trimmed by 5 bases and V by 5 bases; bases with no gene match: 10. This CDR3 has 16 residues. In DNA, the CDR3 is TGTGCCAGCAGCCCTTTAGCGGGGGGGCCGTTTGAGACCCAGTACTTC. Residues: CASSPLAGGPFETQYF.

This clonotype was observed once. The V and J genes are TRBV27 and TRBJ1-5; D is unclear. CDR1 MNHEY and CDR2 SMNVEV come from the germline V gene (reference sequence). Trimming cost V 5 bases and J 7 bases, with 12 bases left between them. This CDR3 is built from 13 residues. In DNA, the CDR3 is TGTGCCAGCAGTGGACTGGGGAAACAGCCCCAGCATTTT. Translating gives CASSGLGKQPQHF.

V and J are TRBV7-6 and TRBJ2-2; no clear D gene. Trimming took off 5 bases at V and 4 bases at J, with 17 bases between the two ends. Germline V gene lookup returns CDR1 SGHVS and CDR2 FNYEAQ. The CDR3 consists of 16 residues. Here the CDR3 reads CASSRNWAIFTGELFF. The CDR3 nucleotides read TGTGCCAGCAGCCGAAACTGGGCCATCTTCACCGGGGAGCTGTTTTTT.

With respect to this clonotype: The junction shows a germline mismatch at one end, possibly a read error. The CDR3 coding sequence is TGTGCCTGCAGCACCGTGACCTCCGGGGAGTACTTC. Residues: CACSTVTSGEYF. The chain has TRBV7-2 and TRBJ2-7; D perhaps matches TRBD2 (5 bases). Germline CDR1 is SGHTA and CDR2 is FQGNSA. The CDR3 extends over 12 amino acids.

This clonotype occurred a few times. The CDR3 bases are TGTGCCAGCAGCCCGTGGAGGCAGGGAGGCGAGCAGTACTTC. This sequence encodes CASSPWRQGGEQYF. This chain connects TRBV9 to TRBJ2-7; D might be TRBD2 (6 bases). Deletions cut 4 bases from V and 6 bases from J, with 17 bases between. The CDR3 consists of 14 residues. CDR1 is SGDLS and CDR2 is YYNGEE in the germline V gene.

This clonotype has just a few counts. The chain carries TRBV7-2 and TRBJ2-2, with D hard to call. CDR3 size: 16 residues. The germline CDR1 and CDR2 sequences are SGHTA and FQGNSA. The V end was cut by 4 bases, the J end by 0 bases, with 12 bases between. The CDR3 nucleotides are TGTGCCAGCAGCTATACGACGCTCGCGAACACCGGGGAGCTGTTTTTT. Amino acid sequence: CASSYTTLANTGELFF.

This clonotype was counted at least ten times. The rearrangement joins TRBV10-3 to TRBJ1-5; 11 nucleotides match TRBD1. This CDR3 region has 13 residues. From germline, CDR1 is ENHRY and CDR2 SYGVKD. V lost 10 bases and J lost 6; bases outside the gene matches: 5. For the CDR3, the DNA is TGTGCCACCGGGACAGGGGGTGGTCAGCCCCAGCATTTT. Translating it yields CATGTGGGQPQHF.

This clonotype has a handful of counts. The chain is built from TRBV7-9 and TRBJ1-2, with D maybe TRBD1 (5 bases). CDR3 length equals 13 residues. V was cut by 3 bases and J by 4 bases, with 9 bases left in between. Germline CDR1 is SEHNR and CDR2 is FQNEAQ (reference sequence). The CDR3 bases are TGTGCCAGCAGCTTCCAGGGAGCCTATGGCTACACCTTC. Residues: CASSFQGAYGYTF.

The sample holds many counts of this clonotype. This chain uses TRBV10-1 with TRBJ1-2; D is unresolved. The CDR3 length is 13 residues. Per the germline V gene, CDR1 is WNHNN and CDR2 is SYGVQD (reference sequence). V lost 4 bases, J lost 4 bases, and 10 bases lay in between. CDR3 in amino acids: CASSGSSPYGYTF. Here the CDR3 DNA reads TGCGCCAGCAGTGGGTCCTCACCCTATGGCTACACCTTC.

This clonotype was counted ten times or more. The chain recombines TRBV13 with TRBJ2-7; D may be TRBD1 or TRBD2 (5 bases each). Germline CDR1 and CDR2: PRHDT and FYEKMQ (reference sequence). The CDR3 extends over 13 amino acids. V was clipped by 2 bases and J by 6 bases, with 11 bases between them. The CDR3 protein is CASSLSDGTEQYF. As DNA, the CDR3 is TGTGCCAGCAGCTTAAGTGATGGGACCGAGCAGTACTTC.

This clonotype was detected ten times or more. V is TRBV19 and J is TRBJ1-3, with D hard to call. CDR3 length: 14 residues. V was cut by 5 bases and J by 4 bases, with 12 bases left in between. Germline assignment: CDR1 LNHDA and CDR2 SQIVND (reference sequence). The CDR3: CASSLWADGNTIYF. The CDR3 DNA is TGTGCCAGTAGTCTCTGGGCGGACGGAAACACCATATATTTT.

This clonotype was counted between two and nine times. The chain recombines TRBV2 with TRBJ2-7; TRBD1 matches at 7 bases. This CDR3 contains 15 residues. Germline loops: CDR1 SNHLY, CDR2 FYNNEI. The V segment lost 3 bases and the J segment 3 bases; nucleotides outside the gene matches: 8. In nucleotides, the CDR3 is TGTGCCAGCAGTGAGCTCCCGCAGGGGGTCTACGAGCAGTACTTC. This gives the protein CASSELPQGVYEQYF. Complete variable domain (other parts from reference TRBV2 and TRBJ2-7): EPEVTQTPSHQVTQMGQEVILRCVPISNHLYFYWYRQILGQKVEFLVSFYNNEISEKSEIFDDQFSVERPDGSNFTLKIRSTKLEDSAMYFCASSELPQGVYEQYFGPGTRLTVT.

In DNA, the CDR3 is TGTGCCAGCAGCGAAGGGGCGGGAGACCCACCCGGGGAGCTGTTTTTT. This encodes CASSEGAGDPPGELFF. This chain joins TRBV9 and TRBJ2-2, with 7 bases identical to TRBD2. This CDR3 contains 16 residues. Looked up from germline, CDR1 is SGDLS and CDR2 is YYNGEE. V was clipped by 3 bases and J by 6 bases; unmatched bases: 11. Combining the CDR3 with reference TRBV9 and TRBJ2-2 gives the whole variable domain DSGVTQTPKHLITATGQRVTLRCSPRSGDLSVYWYQQSLDQGLQFLIQYYNGEERAKGNILERFSAQQFPDLHSELNLSSLELGDSALYFCASSEGAGDPPGELFFGEGSRLTVL.

Regarding this clonotype: A much larger clone lies a single base off, so this may be a read error. V and J are TRBV12-3 or TRBV12-4 and TRBJ1-1; D remains unclear. Trimming took off 11 bases at V and 5 bases at J, with 21 bases between the two ends. CDR3 size: 14 residues. This chain's CDR3 is CAGTPWSYGTEAFF. CDR3 in DNA: TGTGCCGGCACCCCGTGGTCCTACGGGACTGAAGCTTTCTTT.

The rearrangement joins TRBV7-9 to TRBJ2-7; unclear D gene. The J call is uncertain, as TRBJ2-1 better fits the DNA end. CDR1 and CDR2 from the germline V gene are SEHNR and FQNEAQ (reference sequence). The CDR3 covers 14 residues. CDR3 residues: CASSLADWGNEQFF. The DNA of the CDR3 is TGTGCCAGCAGCTTGGCCGATTGGGGCAATGAGCAGTTCTTC.

This clonotype was seen at least ten times. The chain recombines TRBV29-1 with TRBJ2-7, with D maybe TRBD2 (5 bases). Per the germline V gene, CDR1 is SQVTM and CDR2 is ANQGSEA. V shed 4 bases and J shed 0 bases, with 10 bases lying between them. The CDR3 is made up of 13 amino acids. CDR3 DNA: TGCAGCGTTGCGGGCCGGGGCTCCTACGAGCAGTACTTC. Translating gives CSVAGRGSYEQYF.

The chain employs TRBV25-1 and TRBJ2-7; 13 bases align to TRBD2. Losses at the gene ends were 6 bases for V and 7 bases for J; bases not matched to a gene: 12. This CDR3 spans 16 amino acids. Germline CDR1 reads MGHDK; CDR2 reads SYGVNS. The CDR3 sequence: CASSLASGTSGVEQYF. The DNA for the CDR3 is TGTGCCAGCAGCTTAGCGTCCGGGACTAGCGGGGTGGAGCAGTACTTC.

As concerns this clonotype: Possible read error: a much larger clone is one base away. The chain joins TRBV15 to TRBJ1-3; weak D call: TRBD1 (6 bases). There are 15 residues in the CDR3. The germline V gene encodes CDR1 LNHNV and CDR2 YYDKDF (reference sequence). In DNA form, the CDR3 reads TGTGCCACGCAGGAGGGGGGGGACTCTGGAAACACCATGTATTTT. Its translation is CATQEGGDSGNTMYF.

Concerning this clonotype itself: The CDR3 carries no conserved terminal phenylalanine or tryptophan, so it likely arises from a read error. The V and J genes are TRBV7-9 and TRBJ1-1; D might be TRBD1 (5 bases). CDR1 is SEHNR and CDR2 is FQNEAQ in the germline V gene (reference sequence). This CDR3 is 14 amino acids long. Trimming took 6 bases from V and 1 from J, leaving 12 bases between them. CDR3 sequence reads: CASREGGENTEAFL. CDR3 in DNA: TGTGCCAGCAGGGAAGGAGGGGAGAACACTGAAGCTTTCCTT.

As for this clonotype: The CDR3 end shows no conserved phenylalanine or tryptophan, and so a read error is likely. The V call is TRBV15, the J call TRBJ1-1; D not certain. From germline, CDR1 is LNHNV and CDR2 YYDKDF (reference sequence). The CDR3 runs to 13 residues. This CDR3 reads CASSEPGNTEAFS. The CDR3 bases are TGTGCCAGCAGCGAGCCAGGGAACACTGAAGCTTTCTCT.

For this clonotype: A much larger clone differs from this one at a single base, so this may be a read error. V usage is TRBV29-1 and J usage is TRBJ1-1; 7 bases fit TRBD1. Germline V gene sequence: CDR1 SQVTM, CDR2 ANQGSEA. V was clipped by 4 bases and J by 3 bases; unmatched bases: 8. The CDR3 spans 14 residues. The CDR3 sequence is CSVGQGYGDTEAFF. CDR3 coding DNA: TGCAGCGTTGGACAGGGTTACGGGGACACTGAAGCTTTCTTT.

This clonotype occurred once. This sequence may be a read error, since a much larger clone differs from it by one base. V is TRBV20-1 and J is TRBJ1-6; 7 nucleotides line up with TRBD1. This CDR3 has 13 amino acids. Unmatched junction bases numbered 8, after V lost 5 bases and J lost 10 bases. CDR1 DFQATT and CDR2 SNEGSKA come from the germline V gene (reference sequence). CDR3 loop: CSAGQEVGSPLHF. The CDR3 DNA sequence: TGCAGTGCTGGACAGGAAGTTGGCTCACCCCTCCACTTT.

This clonotype has more than one count but fewer than ten. The chain couples TRBV7-2 to TRBJ2-7; tentatively, D is TRBD2 (6 bases). CDR1 is SGHTA and CDR2 is FQGNSA in the germline V gene. V was pared by 3 bases and J by 3 bases, with 12 bases between. This CDR3 has 14 residues. Written as DNA, the CDR3 is TGTGCCAGCAGCTTCCTAGGGGAGGACTACGAGCAGTACTTC. Protein sequence: CASSFLGEDYEQYF.

The chain links TRBV29-1 to TRBJ2-2, with D perhaps TRBD2 (7 bases). The CDR3 covers 14 residues. CDR1 SQVTM and CDR2 ANQGSEA come from the germline V gene. V lost 7 bases and J 3 bases, leaving 15 bases between the germline ends. The CDR3 region is CSAGGGLDTGELFF. DNA for the CDR3: TGCAGCGCTGGGGGGGGGCTGGACACCGGGGAGCTGTTTTTT.

The J gene is TRBJ1-5, the V gene TRBV10-3; D call uncertain. Trimming took off 6 bases at V and 1 base at J, with 7 bases between the two ends. The CDR3 runs 13 residues. The germline V gene has CDR1 ENHRY and CDR2 SYGVKD. The DNA for the CDR3 is TGTGCCATCAGGGTGTCAAGCAATCAGCCCCAGCATTTT. Its translation is CAIRVSSNQPQHF.

This clonotype occurred a few times. The gene calls are TRBV19 and TRBJ1-1, with TRBD1 matching over 7 bases. The V gene's germline CDR1 is LNHDA and CDR2 SQIVND (reference sequence). The trim removed 1 base at V and 1 base at J, leaving 6 bases unmatched. This CDR3 region has 16 residues. The CDR3 nucleotides are TGTGCCAGTAGTATAGGGCGGAGGGGGCGGAACACTGAAGCTTTCTTT. Its translation: CASSIGRRGRNTEAFF.

Many counts were recorded for this clonotype. The rearrangement joins TRBV7-9 to TRBJ2-7; D remains unclear. The germline V and J ends were trimmed by 1 base and 3 bases, with 10 bases remaining between them. Germline V gives CDR1 SEHNR, CDR2 FQNEAQ (reference sequence). The CDR3 length is 14 residues. CDR3 DNA sequence: TGTGCCAGCAGCTTAGACGGAAGAGGCTACGAGCAGTACTTC. Amino acids: CASSLDGRGYEQYF.